Following are 9 T cell receptor beta chains from one sample sequenced in a study of technical replicates of blood from four donors. The protocol was immunoSEQ multiplex PCR, while the TCRdb copy is restricted to in-frame clones and leaves out a portion. The table has about 85,000 clones, about 95% seen once. Sequenced sample: T cells isolated from PBMCs. All receptors derive from a human donor in good health.

The chain couples TRBV6-1 to TRBJ1-3; the match to TRBD1 covers 9 bases. The length of the CDR3 is 14 residues. V lost 6 bases to trimming and J lost 4 bases; unmatched junction nucleotides: 4. CDR1 and CDR2 from the germline V gene are MNHNS and SASEGT. CDR3 bases: TGTGCCAGCAGGTCCGGGACAGGGGGAAACACCATATATTTT. Amino acid sequence: CASRSGTGGNTIYF.

The V and J genes are TRBV6-6 and TRBJ2-3; 8 bases are a match to TRBD1. V lost 7 bases to trimming and J lost 4 bases; unmatched junction nucleotides: 7. Germline loops: CDR1 MNHNY, CDR2 SVGAGI (reference sequence). The CDR3 loop spans 14 amino acids. The DNA of the CDR3 is TGTGCCAGCAACGACAGGGGCCGGGCAGATACGCAGTATTTT. It codes for CASNDRGRADTQYF.

The genes are TRBV6-1 and TRBJ1-4; D is undetermined. The V gene lost 8 bases and the J gene lost 7 bases, with 5 bases spanning the gap. There are 10 residues in the CDR3. Germline-derived CDR1 and CDR2 are MNHNS and SASEGT. CDR3 coding DNA: TGTGCCAGCTTTCGTGAAAAACTGTTTTTT. Its protein is CASFREKLFF.

This rearrangement joins TRBV7-9 to TRBJ1-3; D not certain. CDR1 is SEHNR and CDR2 is FQNEAQ in the germline V gene (reference sequence). Trimming took off 5 bases at V and 0 bases at J, with 8 bases between the two ends. There are 14 residues in the CDR3. CDR3 sequence reads: CASSPDNSGNTIYF. DNA of the CDR3: TGTGCCAGCAGCCCCGACAACTCTGGAAACACCATATATTTT.

J is TRBJ2-2 and V is TRBV4-1, with TRBD1 as a possible D gene (6 bases). There are 17 residues in the CDR3. The V gene's germline CDR1 is MGHRA and CDR2 YSYEKL. Trimming shortened V by 4 bases and J by 7 bases, and 22 bases separated the two germline ends. CDR3 in DNA: TGCGCCAGCAGCCGTTCTGGGGGCGCGAGGTTAGGCGGGGAGCTGTTTTTT. It translates to CASSRSGGARLGGELFF.

V gene TRBV7-2 combines with J gene TRBJ2-3; 10 bases are a match to TRBD1. CDR3 size: 16 residues. Germline CDR1 reads SGHTA; CDR2 reads FQGNSA. The V gene end was trimmed by 2 bases and the J gene end by 3 bases; junction bases not matched to a gene: 5. The CDR3 reads CASSLRQGARTDTQYF. In DNA form, the CDR3 reads TGTGCCAGCAGCTTACGACAGGGGGCTCGGACAGATACGCAGTATTTT.

V and J are TRBV27 and TRBJ2-7; 7 nucleotides agree with TRBD1. The junction had 7 bases not matched to a gene; V was cut back by 5 bases and J by 3 bases. The CDR3 loop spans 14 amino acids. Germline V gene data show CDR1 as MNHEY and CDR2 as SMNVEV (reference sequence). The CDR3 region has the DNA TGTGCCAGCAGTCTCTCCCGGGACAGCTACGAGCAGTACTTC. Its protein is CASSLSRDSYEQYF.

This sequence joins TRBV2 and TRBJ2-2, with 11 bases that match TRBD2. In germline, CDR1 is SNHLY, CDR2 FYNNEI. Germline trimming cut 7 bases from V and 11 bases from J; bases unmatched to any gene: 9. This CDR3 is 14 amino acids long. The DNA for the CDR3 is TGTGCCAGCACCGCCCCACTAGCGGGAGTAGAGCTGTTTTTT. This codes for CASTAPLAGVELFF.

The chain has TRBV6-5 and TRBJ1-1, with no clear D. V was pared by 2 bases and J by 5 bases, with 9 bases between. Germline values: CDR1 MNHEY, CDR2 SVGAGI. CDR3 length: 13 amino acids. The CDR3 DNA is TGTGCCAGCAGTTACGAGGCGTGGACTGAAGCTTTCTTT. Translated: CASSYEAWTEAFF.